This record looks at one T cell receptor (beta chain) sequence and its context. Its antigen remains unknown. It was with 60 Vbeta and 13 Jbeta primers that the PCR ran. TCRdb keeps only in-frame clones here, not all; method: immunoSEQ multiplex PCR. The sample includes more than 110,000 clones, around three quarters of them seen just once. The sample comes from a study of cytomegalovirus exposure and HLA in healthy donors. Findings and caveats of the study: The classifier was said to identify cytomegalovirus status with high specificity and sensitivity.

With V trimmed by 6 bases and J by 0 bases, 5 bases remained unmatched. The germline V gene encodes CDR1 SNHLY and CDR2 FYNNEI. This CDR3 comprises 15 residues. The sequenced material came from PBMCs. The TCR comes from a man between 25 and 39 years old in good health and CMV-seronegative. The chain combines TRBV2 with TRBJ2-7; 10 positions match TRBD2. The CDR3 DNA follows: TGTGCCAGCAGAGGACTAGCGGCCGGCTCCTACGAGCAGTACTTC. It yields the protein CASRGLAAGSYEQYF. The full variable domain, rest sourced from reference TRBV2 and TRBJ2-7, is EPEVTQTPSHQVTQMGQEVILRCVPISNHLYFYWYRQILGQKVEFLVSFYNNEISEKSEIFDDQFSVERPDGSNFTLKIRSTKLEDSAMYFCASRGLAAGSYEQYFGPGTRLTVT.